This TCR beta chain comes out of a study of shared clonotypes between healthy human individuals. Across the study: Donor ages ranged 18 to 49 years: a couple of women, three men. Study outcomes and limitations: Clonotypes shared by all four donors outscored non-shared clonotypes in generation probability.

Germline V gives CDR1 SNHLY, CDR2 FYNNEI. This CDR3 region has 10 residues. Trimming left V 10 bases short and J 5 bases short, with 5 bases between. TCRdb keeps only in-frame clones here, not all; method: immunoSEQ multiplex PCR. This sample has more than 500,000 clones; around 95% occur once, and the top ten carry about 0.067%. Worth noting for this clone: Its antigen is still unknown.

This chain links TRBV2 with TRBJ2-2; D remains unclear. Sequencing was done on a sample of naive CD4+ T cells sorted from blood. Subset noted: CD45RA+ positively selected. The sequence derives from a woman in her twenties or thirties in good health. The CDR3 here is CATKTGELFF. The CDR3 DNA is TGTGCCACTAAGACCGGGGAGCTGTTTTTT.